The rows below give T cell receptor beta chains drawn from one sample of a study of cytomegalovirus exposure and HLA in healthy donors. Using immunoSEQ multiplex PCR, the repertoire was profiled, and TCRdb retains in-frame clones only, with some absent. Of around 120,000 clones in the sample, roughly 80% are singletons; the top ten hold 2.7%. The material sequenced was PBMCs. The receptors here all came from a woman aged 40 to 50 in good health and CMV-seropositive. Each CDR3 is given with its conserved first and last residue. The order of the fields is D gene, clone size, V gene, J gene, CDR3 protein, CDR3 DNA. D genes are given only for firm matches. Rows give clone size only sometimes, using once, few, many, or a class for an expanded clone.

TRBD1	NA	TRBV29-1	TRBJ2-7	CSVGTGQGGEQYF	TGCAGCGTAGGGACAGGGCAAGGAGGCGAGCAGTACTTC
TRBD1	NA	TRBV27	TRBJ2-7	CASSMRMTGTGTEQYF	TGTGCCAGCAGTATGCGTATGACCGGGACAGGGACCGAGCAGTACTTC
NA	NA	TRBV19	TRBJ1-1	CASSREAGLNTEAFF	TGTGCCAGTAGTAGGGAGGCCGGCCTAAACACTGAAGCTTTCTTT
TRBD1	NA	TRBV19	TRBJ1-1	CASSIDRGNTEAFF	TGTGCCAGTAGTATCGACAGGGGGAACACTGAAGCTTTCTTT
TRBD1	NA	TRBV5-4	TRBJ1-4	CASSTDRGRVEKLFF	TGTGCCAGCAGCACCGACAGGGGGCGCGTTGAAAAACTGTTTTTT
TRBD1	NA	TRBV7-8	TRBJ2-7	CASSSLGQTYEQYF	TGTGCCAGCAGCAGCCTGGGACAGACCTACGAGCAGTACTTC
NA	NA	TRBV5-6	TRBJ1-1	CASSSRQPLNTEAFF	TGTGCCAGCAGCTCGCGACAGCCATTGAACACTGAAGCTTTCTTT
TRBD1	NA	TRBV2	TRBJ2-1	CASSGHRGSYNEQFF	TGTGCCAGCAGCGGGCACAGGGGGTCCTACAATGAGCAGTTCTTC
TRBD1	NA	TRBV7-2	TRBJ2-3	CASSFIWTGVDTQYF	TGTGCCAGCAGCTTCATATGGACAGGGGTCGATACGCAGTATTTT
NA	NA	TRBV9	TRBJ1-1	CASSVHSGENTEAFF	TGTGCCAGCAGCGTACATTCGGGGGAGAACACTGAAGCTTTCTTT
NA	NA	TRBV6-1	TRBJ2-3	CASSETWASQGTDTQYF	TGTGCCAGCAGTGAAACGTGGGCATCACAAGGCACAGATACGCAGTATTTT
NA	NA	TRBV7-2	TRBJ2-7	CASSSRTGYEQYF	TGTGCCAGCAGTTCGAGGACGGGATACGAGCAGTACTTC
NA	NA	TRBV6-1	TRBJ1-2	CASSEGGLYGYTF	TGTGCCAGCAGTGAGGGAGGGCTCTATGGCTACACCTTC
TRBD1	NA	TRBV27	TRBJ1-3	CASSRQGAGNTIYF	TGTGCCAGCAGCCGGCAGGGGGCTGGAAACACCATATATTTT
TRBD1	NA	TRBV4-1	TRBJ2-5	CASSRTGDGETQYF	TGCGCCAGCAGTCGGACAGGGGATGGAGAGACCCAGTACTTC
NA	NA	TRBV5-4	TRBJ2-2	CASSLESSFTGELFF	TGTGCCAGCAGCTTGGAATCGTCCTTCACCGGGGAGCTGTTTTTT
NA	NA	TRBV7-8	TRBJ2-1	CASSPPTSYNEQFF	TGTGCCAGCAGCCCGCCGACTAGCTACAATGAGCAGTTCTTC
NA	NA	TRBV19	TRBJ1-5	CASSIQGHYSNQPQHF	TGTGCCAGTAGTATTCAGGGTCACTATAGCAATCAGCCCCAGCATTTT
TRBD1	NA	TRBV6-6	TRBJ1-2	CASRDRVEYGYTF	TGTGCCAGCAGGGACAGGGTAGAGTATGGCTACACCTTC
TRBD2	NA	TRBV27	TRBJ2-1	CASSLSGGPLNEQFF	TGTGCCAGCAGTTTAAGCGGGGGCCCCCTCAATGAGCAGTTCTTC
TRBD2	NA	TRBV5-4	TRBJ2-3	CASSLGTSGRSTDTQYF	TGTGCCAGCAGCTTGGGGACTAGCGGGAGGAGCACAGATACGCAGTATTTT
NA	NA	TRBV6-1	TRBJ1-1	CASNALQGNTEAFF	TGTGCCAGCAACGCGCTACAGGGGAACACTGAAGCTTTCTTT
NA	NA	TRBV5-8	TRBJ2-7	CASNRGLGPGREQYF	TGTGCCAGCAACCGAGGCCTCGGCCCGGGGAGAGAGCAGTACTTC
TRBD2	NA	TRBV7-2	TRBJ2-7	CASSLGGGYEQYF	TGTGCCAGCAGCTTAGGGGGGGGCTACGAGCAGTACTTC
TRBD1	once	TRBV5-6	TRBJ2-5	CASSALLGGEETQYF	TGTGCCAGCAGCGCCCTTTTAGGGGGCGAGGAGACCCAGTACTTC
TRBD1	NA	TRBV6-9	TRBJ1-2	CASSHAGGGNYGYTF	TGTGCCAGCAGCCACGCAGGGGGTGGTAACTATGGCTACACCTTC
NA	NA	TRBV5-5	TRBJ1-2	CASSTAQGGNGYTF	TGTGCCAGCAGCACCGCACAGGGAGGGAACGGCTACACCTTC
NA	NA	TRBV19	TRBJ1-1	CASSSDGASNTEAFF	TGTGCCAGTAGTTCCGATGGGGCCTCGAACACTGAAGCTTTCTTT